This T cell receptor (beta chain) is drawn from a study of T cell responses to AZD1222 COVID-19 vaccine (dated by TCRdb to about 2021). Study-level background: TCR sequencing was performed for fewer than 250 trial participants, of whom 207 were given two doses of AZD1222 and around 25 were given two doses of MenACWY control vaccine. Enrollment into the trials was organized by age into subgroups of 18-55, 56-69 and 70-plus years, and those subgroups contained roughly 160, 29 and 62 TCR-sequenced participants, respectively.

Points on this clone: Its specific antigen is unknown. Nothing much larger sits one base from this clone, and base qualities are not available.

The investigation overall reported the following: Because no samples from the day 14 peak response were available, repertoires could be characterized only after the peak T cell response. After two AZD1222 doses, both the breadth and the depth of spike-specific TCRs were significantly higher than at day 0 and than in MenACWY recipients. Reportedly, close to half of the unique spike-specific TCRs recognized epitopes lying outside the regions that are mutated in the B.1.351 and B.1.1.7 variants. In the small 56-69-year group, the increase in depth fell short of significance, most likely because of low power. CD4 TCRs associated with the vaccine covered the entire spike protein, and the dominant responses were in regions 160-218 and 743-854. Participants were mostly white British and included more females than males, and it was suggested by the authors that clonal diversity may have been underestimated. Conclusions about previously exposed vaccinees are limited, since just a handful of AZD1222 recipients were seropositive for SARS-CoV-2 at baseline.

The time point label corresponds to: about 28 days (+/-7) after the second vaccine dose. AZD1222 recipients given second doses at about 4 weeks or at about 12 weeks were pooled, since spike-specific TCR depth and breadth were not found to differ between the two schedules. Samples from vaccinated people were obtained from the UK trials COV001 and COV002, which included a single-blind randomized controlled phase 2/3 trial of AZD1222 (ChAdOx1 nCoV-19) in healthy adults. For TCRbeta chain sequencing, PBMC samples were collected from trial participants at day 0 and at day 28 after the second dose. After removal of 4 bases from V and 3 bases from J, the junction retains 7 bases not matched to a gene. Taken from cysteine to phenylalanine, the CDR3 has 16 residues. The entry retains the CDR3 DNA only, 48 bases that are in frame from base 1. Taken from the germline V gene, the CDR1 and CDR2 loops are ENHRY and SYGVKD.

The CDR3 regions of human TCRbeta chains were analyzed by immunosequencing. Turning to the authors' computational methods: TCRs in the repertoires were compared against a reference library of SARS-CoV-2-specific TCRs that had been generated with the MIRA antigen-specificity platform. Breadth was defined as the fraction of unique TCRs that were SARS-CoV-2-associated, and depth was defined as the fraction of total T cells that were SARS-CoV-2-associated. Using the MIRA data, each spike-specific TCR was mapped to the spike region that the TCR reacts to and placed in a CD4 or CD8 class. Log10-transformed breadth and depth values were compared by one-way ANOVA with Sidak's multiple comparisons tests. TCRdb provides this immuneACCESS table in a form limited to in-frame rearrangements. Some clones are lacking; in checked studies, under half of them reflect an unresolved V gene, and why the rest are absent is not known. D and trimming come from the DNA, and the V and J calls and clone size come from that table. In this sample the table shows 90,000 to 120,000 clones, roughly 87% of which occur a single time. The top ten hold 4.5% to 6% of the sample.

This specimen was peripheral blood, taken 28 days after the second AZD1222 dose. The TCR originated in an adult who received the AZD1222 COVID-19 vaccine. Recombination joined TRBV10-3 with TRBJ1-1; a stretch of 11 junction bases matches TRBD1. The CDR3 protein is CAISALGTGGDTEAFF. The DNA is TGTGCCATCAGTGCGTTGGGGACAGGGGGGGACACTGAAGCTTTCTTT.